This record covers a single TCR beta chain. Its antigen is unknown. The method was immunoSEQ multiplex PCR; TCRdb's version includes in-frame clones alone and lacks a portion of them. This repertoire shows more than 90,000 clones, approximately 92% found once; its top ten account for 0.45% to 0.6%. This entry comes from a study of graft-versus-host responses after intestinal transplantation. Study outcomes and limitations: Early post-transplant declines in HvG were associated with peak levels of circulating GvH clones.

Germline V gene lookup returns CDR1 SGDLS and CDR2 YYNGEE. The V and J ends lost 0 bases and 7 bases, in that order; junction bases with no gene match: 0. This CDR3 is built from 13 residues. This specimen was unstimulated CD8+ T cells sorted from spleen or lymph node cells, taken before intestinal transplant. The sequence came from a human donor who received an intestinal transplant. V and J are TRBV9 and TRBJ1-1; 10 bases fit TRBD1. CDR3 coding DNA: TGTGCCAGCAGCGTAGGGGACAGGGGTGAAGCTTTCTTT. This gives the protein CASSVGDRGEAFF.